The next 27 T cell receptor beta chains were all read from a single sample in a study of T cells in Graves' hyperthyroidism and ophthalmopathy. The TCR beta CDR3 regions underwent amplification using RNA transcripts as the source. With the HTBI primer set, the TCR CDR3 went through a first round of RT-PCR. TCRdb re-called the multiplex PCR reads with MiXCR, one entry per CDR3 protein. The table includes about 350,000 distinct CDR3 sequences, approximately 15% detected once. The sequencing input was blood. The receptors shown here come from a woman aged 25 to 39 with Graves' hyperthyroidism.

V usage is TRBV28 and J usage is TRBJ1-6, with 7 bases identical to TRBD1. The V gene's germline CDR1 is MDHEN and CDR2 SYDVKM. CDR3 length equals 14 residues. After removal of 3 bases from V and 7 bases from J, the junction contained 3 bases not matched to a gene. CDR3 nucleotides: TGTGCCAGCAGTTTGCAGGGGGTCAATTCACCCCTCCACTTT. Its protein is CASSLQGVNSPLHF. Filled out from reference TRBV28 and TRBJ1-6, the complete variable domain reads DVKVTQSSRYLVKRTGEKVFLECVQDMDHENMFWYRQDPGLGLRLIYFSYDVKMKEKGDIPEGYSVSREKKERFSLILESASTNQTSMYLCASSLQGVNSPLHFGNGTRLTVT.

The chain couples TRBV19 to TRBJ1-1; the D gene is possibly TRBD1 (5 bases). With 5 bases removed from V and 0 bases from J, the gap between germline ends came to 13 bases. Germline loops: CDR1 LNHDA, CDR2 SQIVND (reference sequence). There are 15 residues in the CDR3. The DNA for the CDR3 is TGTGCCAGTAGTTCCCGACAGCACTTGAACACTGAAGCTTTCTTT. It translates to CASSSRQHLNTEAFF.

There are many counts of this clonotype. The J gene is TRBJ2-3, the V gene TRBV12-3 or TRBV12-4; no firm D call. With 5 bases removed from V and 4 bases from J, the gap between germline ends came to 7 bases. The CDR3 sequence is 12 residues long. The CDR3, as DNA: TGTGCCAGCAGTCCGACCTCAGATACGCAGTATTTT. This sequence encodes CASSPTSDTQYF.

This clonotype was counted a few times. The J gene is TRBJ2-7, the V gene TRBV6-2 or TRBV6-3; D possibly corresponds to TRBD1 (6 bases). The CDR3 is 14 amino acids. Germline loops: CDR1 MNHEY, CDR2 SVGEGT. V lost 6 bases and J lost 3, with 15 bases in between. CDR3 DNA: TGTGCCAGCAGGACCGGGACACGGCACTACGAGCAGTACTTC. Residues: CASRTGTRHYEQYF.

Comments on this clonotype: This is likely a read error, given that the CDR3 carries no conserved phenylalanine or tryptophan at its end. CDR3 coding DNA: TGTGCCAGCAGCTTAGATGAGAGCGAGCAGTACCTC. This sequence encodes CASSLDESEQYL. The chain combines TRBV11-2 with TRBJ2-7; D is uncertain. The germline V gene encodes CDR1 SGHAT and CDR2 FQNNGV. This CDR3 has 12 residues. Trimming pared 0 bases from V and 6 bases from J, leaving 6 bases between.

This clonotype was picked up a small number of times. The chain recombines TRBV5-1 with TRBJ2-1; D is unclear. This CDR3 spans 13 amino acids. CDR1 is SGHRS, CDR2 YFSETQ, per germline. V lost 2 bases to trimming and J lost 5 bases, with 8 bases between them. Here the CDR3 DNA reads TGCGCCAGCAGCTTCGGATCCAACAATGAGCAGTTCTTC. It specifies CASSFGSNNEQFF.

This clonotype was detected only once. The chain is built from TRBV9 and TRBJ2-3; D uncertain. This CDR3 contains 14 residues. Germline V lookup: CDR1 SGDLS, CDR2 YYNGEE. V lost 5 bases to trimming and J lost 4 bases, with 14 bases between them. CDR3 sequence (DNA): TGTGCCAGCAGTATGGTTTGGGCGGCAGATACGCAGTATTTT. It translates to CASSMVWAADTQYF.

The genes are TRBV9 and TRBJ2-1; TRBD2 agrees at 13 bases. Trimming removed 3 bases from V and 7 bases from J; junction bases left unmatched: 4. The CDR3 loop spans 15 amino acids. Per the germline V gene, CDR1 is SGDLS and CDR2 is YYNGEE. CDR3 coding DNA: TGTGCCAGCAGCGGGACTAGCGGGAGAGGAAATGAGCAGTTCTTC. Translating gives CASSGTSGRGNEQFF.

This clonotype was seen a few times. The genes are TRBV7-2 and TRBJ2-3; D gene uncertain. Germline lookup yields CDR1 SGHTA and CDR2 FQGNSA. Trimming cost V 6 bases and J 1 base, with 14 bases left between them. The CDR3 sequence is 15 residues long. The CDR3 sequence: CASRKSLGGTDTQYF. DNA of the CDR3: TGTGCCAGCAGGAAGAGCCTAGGAGGCACAGATACGCAGTATTTT.

The DNA of the CDR3 is TGTGCCAGCGGATCTAAGACCCAGTACTTC. As protein: CASGSKTQYF. The chain combines TRBV12-3 or TRBV12-4 with TRBJ2-5, with D uncertain. V was pared by 8 bases and J by 6 bases, with 7 bases between. CDR3 size: 10 residues.

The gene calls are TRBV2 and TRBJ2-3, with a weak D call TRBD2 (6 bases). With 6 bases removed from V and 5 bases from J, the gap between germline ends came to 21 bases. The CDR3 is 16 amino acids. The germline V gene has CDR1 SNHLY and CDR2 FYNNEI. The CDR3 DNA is TGTGCCAGCAGCGTAGAATTCGGCGGGATGATAGATACGCAGTATTTT. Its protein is CASSVEFGGMIDTQYF.

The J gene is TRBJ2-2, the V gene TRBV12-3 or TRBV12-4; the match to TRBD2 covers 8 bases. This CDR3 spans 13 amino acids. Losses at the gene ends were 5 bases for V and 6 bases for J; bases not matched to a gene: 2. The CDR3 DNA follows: TGTGCCAGCAGTCCGACTAGCGCCGGGGAGCTGTTTTTT. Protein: CASSPTSAGELFF.

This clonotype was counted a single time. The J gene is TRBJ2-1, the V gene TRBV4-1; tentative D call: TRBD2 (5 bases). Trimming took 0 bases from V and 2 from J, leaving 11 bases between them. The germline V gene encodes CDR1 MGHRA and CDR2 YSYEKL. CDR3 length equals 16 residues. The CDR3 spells CASSQDRTETYNEQFF. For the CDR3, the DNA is TGCGCCAGCAGCCAAGATAGGACTGAAACCTACAATGAGCAGTTCTTC.

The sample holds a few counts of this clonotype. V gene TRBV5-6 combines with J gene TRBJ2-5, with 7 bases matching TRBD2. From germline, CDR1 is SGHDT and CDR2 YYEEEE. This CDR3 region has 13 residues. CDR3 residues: CAGASGPQETQYF. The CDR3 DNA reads TGTGCTGGGGCTAGCGGACCCCAAGAGACCCAGTACTTC.

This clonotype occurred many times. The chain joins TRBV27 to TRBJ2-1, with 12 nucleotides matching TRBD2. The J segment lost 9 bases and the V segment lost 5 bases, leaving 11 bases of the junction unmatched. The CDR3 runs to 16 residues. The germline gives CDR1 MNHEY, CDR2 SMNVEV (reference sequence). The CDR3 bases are TGTGCCAGCAGTGAACCTAGCGGGAGGGCCGGGGGTGAGCAGTTCTTC. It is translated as CASSEPSGRAGGEQFF.

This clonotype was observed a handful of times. The CDR3 region has the DNA TGTGCCAGCTCACCTCCCTACCAAGAATACACCGGGGAGCTGTTTTTT. It encodes CASSPPYQEYTGELFF. The chain couples TRBV18 to TRBJ2-2; D is ambiguous. Germline V gene lookup returns CDR1 KGHSH and CDR2 LQKENI. The CDR3 extends over 16 amino acids. Trimming stripped 3 bases from V and 3 bases from J, with 14 bases between.

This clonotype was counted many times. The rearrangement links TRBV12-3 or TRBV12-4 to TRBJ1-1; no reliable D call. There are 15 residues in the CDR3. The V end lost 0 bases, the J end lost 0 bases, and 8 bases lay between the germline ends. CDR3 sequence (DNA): TGTGCCAGCAGTTTAGCATCGCGGATGAACACTGAAGCTTTCTTT. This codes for CASSLASRMNTEAFF.

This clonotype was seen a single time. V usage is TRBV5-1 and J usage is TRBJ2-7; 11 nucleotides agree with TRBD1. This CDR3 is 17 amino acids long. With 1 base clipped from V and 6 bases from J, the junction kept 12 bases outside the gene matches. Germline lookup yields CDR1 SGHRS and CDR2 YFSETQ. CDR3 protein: CASSLRSLRDRGFEQYF. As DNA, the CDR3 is TGCGCCAGCAGCTTGAGGAGTTTGCGGGACAGGGGGTTCGAGCAGTACTTC.

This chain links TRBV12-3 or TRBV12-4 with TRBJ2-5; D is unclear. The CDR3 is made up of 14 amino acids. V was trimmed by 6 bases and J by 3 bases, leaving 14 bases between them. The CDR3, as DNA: TGTGCCAGCAGATCCTCTTGGGTGGAAGAGACCCAGTACTTC. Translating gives CASRSSWVEETQYF.

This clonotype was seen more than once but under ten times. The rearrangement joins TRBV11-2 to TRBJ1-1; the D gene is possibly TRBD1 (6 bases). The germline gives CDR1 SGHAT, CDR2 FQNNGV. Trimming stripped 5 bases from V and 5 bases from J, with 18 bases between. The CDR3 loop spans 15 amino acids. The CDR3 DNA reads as TGTGCCAGCAGCCTCCCACAGGGCTGGAGGACTGAAGCTTTCTTT. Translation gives CASSLPQGWRTEAFF.

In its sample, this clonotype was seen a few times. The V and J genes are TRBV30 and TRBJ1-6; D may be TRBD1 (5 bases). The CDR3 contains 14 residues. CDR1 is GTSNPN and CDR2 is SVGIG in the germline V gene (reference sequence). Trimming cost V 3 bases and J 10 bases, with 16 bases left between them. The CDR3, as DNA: TGTGCCTGGAGATTTGGCCAGGGTAACTCACCCCTCCACTTT. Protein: CAWRFGQGNSPLHF.

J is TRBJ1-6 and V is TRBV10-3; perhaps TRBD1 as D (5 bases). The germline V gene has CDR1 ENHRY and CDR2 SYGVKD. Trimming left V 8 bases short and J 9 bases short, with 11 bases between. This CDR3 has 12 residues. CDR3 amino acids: CAIQGEGSPLHF. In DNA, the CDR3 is TGTGCCATCCAAGGGGAGGGTTCACCCCTCCACTTT.

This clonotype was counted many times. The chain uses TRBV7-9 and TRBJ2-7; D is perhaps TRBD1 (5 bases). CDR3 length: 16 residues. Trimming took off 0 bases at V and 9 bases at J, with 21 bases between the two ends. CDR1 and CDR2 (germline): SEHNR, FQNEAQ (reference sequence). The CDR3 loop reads CASSLATRVSWTPQYF. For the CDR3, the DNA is TGTGCCAGCAGCTTAGCGACCAGGGTCTCGTGGACCCCGCAGTACTTC. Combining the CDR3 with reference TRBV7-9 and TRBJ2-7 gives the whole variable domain DTGVSQNPRHKITKRGQNVTFRCDPISEHNRLYWYRQTLGQGPEFLTYFQNEAQLEKSRLLSDRFSAERPKGSFSTLEIQRTEQGDSAMYLCASSLATRVSWTPQYFGPGTRLTVT.

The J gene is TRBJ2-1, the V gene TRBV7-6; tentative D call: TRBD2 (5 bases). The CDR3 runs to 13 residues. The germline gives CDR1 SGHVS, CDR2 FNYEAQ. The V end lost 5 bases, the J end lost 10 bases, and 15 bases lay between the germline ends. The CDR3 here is CASSPLKGVEQFF. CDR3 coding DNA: TGTGCCAGCAGCCCCCTTAAGGGAGTAGAGCAGTTCTTC. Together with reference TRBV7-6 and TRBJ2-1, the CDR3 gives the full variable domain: GAGVSQSPRYKVTKRGQDVALRCDPISGHVSLYWYRQALGQGPEFLTYFNYEAQQDKSGLPNDRFSAERPEGSISTLTIQRTEQRDSAMYRCASSPLKGVEQFFGPGTRLTVL.

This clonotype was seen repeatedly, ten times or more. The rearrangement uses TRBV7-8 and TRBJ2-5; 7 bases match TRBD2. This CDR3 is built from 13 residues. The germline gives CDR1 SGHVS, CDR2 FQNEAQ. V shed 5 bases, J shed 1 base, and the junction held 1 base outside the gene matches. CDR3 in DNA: TGTGCCAGCAGCCCGGGGGGCCAAGAGACCCAGTACTTC. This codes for CASSPGGQETQYF.

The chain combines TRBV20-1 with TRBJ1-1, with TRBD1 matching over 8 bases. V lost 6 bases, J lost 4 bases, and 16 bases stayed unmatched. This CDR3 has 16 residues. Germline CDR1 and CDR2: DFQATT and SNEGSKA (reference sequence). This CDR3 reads CSANPLTGDLGTEAFF. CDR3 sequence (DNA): TGCAGTGCCAATCCCTTGACAGGGGACTTGGGCACTGAAGCTTTCTTT.

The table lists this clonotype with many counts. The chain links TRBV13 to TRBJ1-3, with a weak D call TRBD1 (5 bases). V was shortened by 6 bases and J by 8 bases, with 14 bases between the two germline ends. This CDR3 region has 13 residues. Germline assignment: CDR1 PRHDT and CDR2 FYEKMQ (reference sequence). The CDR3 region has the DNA TGTGCCAGCAGAAGAGGACATAATCACACCATATATTTT. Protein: CASRRGHNHTIYF.